This record concerns one T cell receptor (beta chain) sequence. The library was prepared for alpha chains; this beta chain is a stray read, so its frequency means little. The data stem from a study of spatial heterogeneity in lung cancer. Study details: The follow-up PBMC samples were sequenced whenever they were available. The median time to follow-up was about two years after resection.

TCRdb processed the 5' RACE reads anew with MiXCR; each CDR3 protein has one entry. The sample records about 2,400 distinct CDR3 sequences, 25% to 30% being singletons. The CDR3 is 15 residues long. The germline V and J ends were trimmed by 4 bases and 2 bases, with 12 bases remaining between them. Time point defined: blood at routine non-recurrence follow-up after resection. The receptor was isolated from a male donor with early-stage non-small cell lung cancer. This chain links TRBV12-3 or TRBV12-4 with TRBJ1-5; a possible D gene is TRBD1 (5 bases). The source was PBMCs, collected at follow-up. CDR3 in amino acids: CASSSREPGNQPQHF. The CDR3 DNA follows: TGTGCCAGCAGTTCCAGGGAACCCGGCAATCAGCCCCAGCATTTT.